This entry is about one T cell receptor beta chain. Its antigen is undetermined. This sample stems from a study of T cell responses to AZD1222 COVID-19 vaccine. Whole-study context: Whether given at about 4 or about 12 weeks, second doses were pooled.

V lost 5 bases and J 6 bases, leaving 15 bases between the germline ends. Germline loops: CDR1 SGHVS, CDR2 FQNEAQ. This CDR3 is built from 14 residues. Points from the study as a whole: A mostly white British donor set with more females was recruited, and clonal diversity was possibly underestimated.

Only in-frame clones appear in the TCRdb table, and some are missing; sequencing was by immunoSEQ multiplex PCR. The repertoire has some 100,000 clones, approximately 88% of them found once; the top ten carry 15% to 20%. The source of this sequence is an adult in good health. The specimen comprised peripheral blood, sampled on day 0 of AZD1222 vaccination. The chain recombines TRBV7-8 with TRBJ2-3; weak D call: TRBD2 (6 bases). The CDR3 sequence: CASSEGLATDTQYF. For the CDR3, the DNA is TGTGCCAGCAGCGAGGGGCTAGCGACGGATACGCAGTATTTT.